The following is a TCR beta chain sequence with its context. Its specificity is not known. The data belong to a study of T cell clones after liver transplantation. Turning to the study itself: Liver transplant recipients had immunosuppression withdrawal attempted within 2 years. Notes on the study in general: These preliminary findings come from unstandardized post-transplant sampling times.

This CDR3 has 15 residues. Per the germline V gene, CDR1 is LNHDA and CDR2 is SQIVND (reference sequence). V shed 3 bases and J shed 7 bases, with 16 bases lying between them. The protocol was immunoSEQ multiplex PCR, while the TCRdb copy is restricted to in-frame clones and leaves out a portion. The sample carries roughly 100,000 clones, about 88% recorded once. This receptor was taken from a human patient who received a liver transplant. The T cells may partly be graft donor cells. The gene calls are TRBV19 and TRBJ2-1; D could derive from TRBD1 or TRBD2 (5 bases each). The material was CD4+ T cells from blood, obtained around 4 years after liver transplant. CDR3 residues: CASSIGGVSRNEQFF. The CDR3 coding sequence is TGTGCCAGTAGTATTGGGGGAGTTTCCCGAAATGAGCAGTTCTTC.